Listed below are T cell receptor beta chains from one sample, sequenced in a study of shared clonotypes between healthy human individuals. Generated by immunoSEQ multiplex PCR, the TCRdb table keeps only in-frame clones and is missing some. The data hold 630,000 or so clones, with nearly 98% observed a single time. Material: naive CD8+ T cells sorted from blood. These receptors originate from a man aged 25 to 40 in good health. Each CDR3 is given with its conserved first and last residue. Each record gives: clone size, D gene, V gene, J gene, CDR3 DNA, CDR3 protein. The D gene is left open where the match is weak. A clone size is listed for some rows: how often the clone was seen (once, few, many), or a class if it is expanded.

>few|NA|TRBV7-7|TRBJ2-3
TGTGCCAGCAGCTTCGAAGCAGCAGATACGCAGTATTTT
CASSFEAADTQYF
>NA|NA|TRBV2|TRBJ1-5
TGTGCCAGCAATGGACGGATCAATCAACCCCAGCATTTT
CASNGRINQPQHF
>NA|NA|TRBV9|TRBJ2-7
TGTGCCAGCAGCGAGAGGGCCATGTACTTGAGCTCCTACGAGCAGTACTTC
CASSERAMYLSSYEQYF
>NA|TRBD2|TRBV11-2|TRBJ2-1
TGTGCCAGCAGCCTGCCGGGACTAGGGTTATACAATGAGCAGTTCTTC
CASSLPGLGLYNEQFF
>NA|TRBD1|TRBV19|TRBJ2-3
TGTGCCAGTAGTATAGCTGGGACAGGGCAAGATACGCAGTATTTT
CASSIAGTGQDTQYF
>NA|NA|TRBV7-7|TRBJ2-5
TGTGCTAGCAGCTCCCGACAGGCCCAAGAGACCCAGTACTTC
CASSSRQAQETQYF
>NA|NA|TRBV9|TRBJ2-7
TGTGCCAGCAGCGTTAAGCAGTACTTC
CASSVKQYF
>NA|NA|TRBV5-8|TRBJ2-1
TGTGCCAGCAGTTCTACTAGCAGAACCTACAATGAGCAGTTCTTC
CASSSTSRTYNEQFF
>NA|TRBD1|TRBV14|TRBJ1-1
TGTGCCAGCAGCCTCGACAGGGTCGAAGCTTTCTTT
CASSLDRVEAFF
>NA|TRBD2|TRBV27|TRBJ2-7
TGTGCCAGCAGTCCAGCGGGAGGGAGCTACGAGCAGTACTTC
CASSPAGGSYEQYF
>NA|TRBD1|TRBV7-6|TRBJ2-3
TGTGCCAGCAGCGACTCGGGACAGCTCACAGATACGCAGTATTTT
CASSDSGQLTDTQYF
>NA|NA|TRBV7-9|TRBJ2-2
TGTGCCAGCAGCTTTCCGGCCGAAGATACCGGGGAGCTGTTTTTT
CASSFPAEDTGELFF
>NA|TRBD1|TRBV6-5|TRBJ1-5
TGTGCCAGCAGCCGACAGGGAAATCAGCCCCAGCATTTT
CASSRQGNQPQHF
>once|NA|TRBV5-6|TRBJ2-5
TGTGCCAGCAGCTTCGGGGACTCCCAAGAGACCCAGTACTTC
CASSFGDSQETQYF
>NA|NA|TRBV11-2|TRBJ2-7
TGTGCCAGCAGCTTAGGGTCCAGTGAGATGTACGAGCAGTACTTC
CASSLGSSEMYEQYF
>NA|NA|TRBV9|TRBJ2-3
TGTGCCTCCAGTGCGCGACTCACAGATACGCAGTATTTT
CASSARLTDTQYF
>once|NA|TRBV6-5|TRBJ2-2
TGTGCCAGCAGTTTAGAGATCACCGGGGAGCTGTTTTTT
CASSLEITGELFF
>NA|NA|TRBV9|TRBJ2-7
TGTGCCAGCAGCGCCTATTGGGGGAAGGCGTACGAGCAGTACTTC
CASSAYWGKAYEQYF
>NA|NA|TRBV7-9|TRBJ2-3
TGTGCCAGCAGCTTAGGAGGCGGCGCAGATACGCAGTATTTT
CASSLGGGADTQYF
>NA|NA|TRBV7-9|TRBJ2-7
TGTGCCAGCAGCATCCGGGACGGACCAGAGCAGTACTTC
CASSIRDGPEQYF
>NA|NA|TRBV2|TRBJ2-3
TGTGCCAGCAGTGATTGGCAGGGCACAGATACGCAGTATTTT
CASSDWQGTDTQYF
>NA|NA|TRBV5-6|TRBJ2-3
TGTGCCAGCAGCTTGGGATTGCGGGCCCGTAGCACAGATACGCAGTATTTT
CASSLGLRARSTDTQYF
>NA|NA|TRBV12-2|TRBJ2-4
TGTGCAAGTCGCTTCCTATTAGCGGGAGTTAAAAACATTCAGTACTTC
CASRFLLAGVKNIQYF
>NA|NA|TRBV27|TRBJ2-3
TGTGCCAGCAGTTTAACACGCCTAGCACCCACAGATACGCAGTATTTT
CASSLTRLAPTDTQYF
>NA|NA|TRBV7-9|TRBJ1-1
TGTGCCAGCAGCAACCCCACGGGGTGGGGCACTGAAGCTTTCTTT
CASSNPTGWGTEAFF
>NA|TRBD2|TRBV7-6|TRBJ2-2
TGTGCCAGCAAACTAGCGGGAGGGTCCGGGGAGCTGTTTTTT
CASKLAGGSGELFF
>NA|NA|TRBV14|TRBJ1-2
TGTGCCAGCAGCCCAGGAGCTAACTATGGCTACACCTTC
CASSPGANYGYTF
>NA|NA|TRBV9|TRBJ2-7
TGTGCCAGCAGCCCGTTCTTCTCAGGCTACGAGCAGTACTTC
CASSPFFSGYEQYF
>NA|NA|TRBV27|TRBJ2-2
TGTGCCAGCAGTTTGGGTGGCACCGGGGAGCTGTTTTTT
CASSLGGTGELFF
>NA|NA|TRBV7-9|TRBJ2-3
TGTGCCAGCAGACAACGTGGTACGCAGTATTTT
CASRQRGTQYF
>NA|TRBD1|TRBV7-6|TRBJ2-1
TGTGCCAGCAGCGACCGCGGGACAGGGCGGAATGAGCAGTTCTTC
CASSDRGTGRNEQFF
>once|NA|TRBV7-2|TRBJ2-2
TGTGCCAGCAGCCCTCAGGGGGAGCTGTTTTTT
CASSPQGELFF
>NA|TRBD2|TRBV19|TRBJ2-7
TGTGCCAGTAGTGAGGGACTAGCGGGCTCCTACGAGCAGTACTTC
CASSEGLAGSYEQYF
>NA|NA|TRBV18|TRBJ2-7
TGTGCCAGCTCACCAGAGAGTACAAGCTCCTACGAGCAGTACTTC
CASSPESTSSYEQYF
>NA|NA|TRBV7-2|TRBJ2-2
TGTGCCAGCAGCTTATGGGACGGGGAGCTGTTTTTT
CASSLWDGELFF
>NA|NA|TRBV29-1|TRBJ1-4
TGCAGCGTTGAACCAGTCGGCACTAATGAAAAACTGTTTTTT
CSVEPVGTNEKLFF
>once|TRBD2|TRBV7-9|TRBJ2-7
TGTGCCAGCAGCCCGTCGGGGGGAGTCGACTACGAGCAGTACTTC
CASSPSGGVDYEQYF
>NA|NA|TRBV10-3|TRBJ1-3
TGTGCCATCAGTGGCGACAGCTCTGGAAACACCATATATTTT
CAISGDSSGNTIYF
>NA|NA|TRBV28|TRBJ2-7
TGTGCCAGCAGTGCCTGGACGGGGGCTTACGAGCAGTACTTC
CASSAWTGAYEQYF
>once|TRBD1|TRBV7-6|TRBJ1-1
TGTGCCAGCAGCCGTCCCTTCACAGGGGGCAACACTGAAGCTTTCTTT
CASSRPFTGGNTEAFF
>NA|NA|TRBV5-5|TRBJ2-7
TGTGCCAGCAGCTTGTCGGGGGGCCCATACTACGAGCAGTACTTC
CASSLSGGPYYEQYF
>NA|NA|TRBV29-1|TRBJ2-2
TGCAGCGTTGTGGCGGAAAACACCGGGGAGCTGTTTTTT
CSVVAENTGELFF
>NA|NA|TRBV7-2|TRBJ1-1
TGTGCCAGCAGCTTCGAAAAGAACACTGAAGCTTTCTTT
CASSFEKNTEAFF
>once|NA|TRBV7-9|TRBJ1-4
TGTGCCAGCAGCAAGGGGTATGCCGGGACTTCGAATGAAAAACTGTTTTTT
CASSKGYAGTSNEKLFF
>once|TRBD2|TRBV7-9|TRBJ2-1
TGTGCCAGCAGCTTGGGGCCTCCGGGACTAGCGAAAGATGAGCAGTTCTTC
CASSLGPPGLAKDEQFF
>NA|NA|TRBV7-6|TRBJ1-2
TGTGCCAGCAGCCAGGGGCACATCTATGGCTACACCTTC
CASSQGHIYGYTF
>NA|NA|TRBV4-3|TRBJ2-3
TGCGCCAGCAGCCAAGTGGTATCTAGCACAGATACGCAGTATTTT
CASSQVVSSTDTQYF
>NA|NA|TRBV27|TRBJ2-5
TGTGCCAGCAGTTTATTTTATGGGGAGACCCAGTACTTC
CASSLFYGETQYF
>NA|NA|TRBV7-9|TRBJ2-7
TGTGCCAGCAGCTTAGTATTAGAGTCCTACGAGCAGTACTTC
CASSLVLESYEQYF
>NA|TRBD2|TRBV2|TRBJ2-7
TGTGCCAGGATGGAGCGGGAGGGCTACGAGCAGTACTTC
CARMEREGYEQYF
>NA|NA|TRBV7-9|TRBJ2-1
TGTGCCAGCAACTACAATTACAATGAGCAGTTCTTC
CASNYNYNEQFF
>once|NA|TRBV6-6|TRBJ2-1
TGTGCCAGCAGTTACTATAACCCGGGACCCGGCAATGAGCAGTTCTTC
CASSYYNPGPGNEQFF
>NA|NA|TRBV29-1|TRBJ2-1
TGCAGCGTTGAAGGCAGGGCCAATGAGCAGTTCTTC
CSVEGRANEQFF
>once|NA|TRBV6-5|TRBJ2-2
TGTGCCAGCAGTCCGGACAGTTCCACCGGGGAGCTGTTTTTT
CASSPDSSTGELFF